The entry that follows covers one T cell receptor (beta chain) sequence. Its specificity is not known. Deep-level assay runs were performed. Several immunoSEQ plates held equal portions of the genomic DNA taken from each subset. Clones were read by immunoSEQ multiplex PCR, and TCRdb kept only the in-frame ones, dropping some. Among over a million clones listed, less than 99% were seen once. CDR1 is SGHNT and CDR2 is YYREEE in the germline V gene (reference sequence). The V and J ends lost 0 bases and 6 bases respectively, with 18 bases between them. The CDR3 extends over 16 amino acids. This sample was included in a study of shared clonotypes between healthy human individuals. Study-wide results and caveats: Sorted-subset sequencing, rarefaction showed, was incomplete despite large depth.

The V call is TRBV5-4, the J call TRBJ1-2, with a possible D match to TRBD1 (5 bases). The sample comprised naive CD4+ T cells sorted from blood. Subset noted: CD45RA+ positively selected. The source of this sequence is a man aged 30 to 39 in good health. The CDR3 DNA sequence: TGTGCCAGCAGCTTGGCCCCGGGGGGGAGACTAGATGGCTACACCTTC. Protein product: CASSLAPGGRLDGYTF.